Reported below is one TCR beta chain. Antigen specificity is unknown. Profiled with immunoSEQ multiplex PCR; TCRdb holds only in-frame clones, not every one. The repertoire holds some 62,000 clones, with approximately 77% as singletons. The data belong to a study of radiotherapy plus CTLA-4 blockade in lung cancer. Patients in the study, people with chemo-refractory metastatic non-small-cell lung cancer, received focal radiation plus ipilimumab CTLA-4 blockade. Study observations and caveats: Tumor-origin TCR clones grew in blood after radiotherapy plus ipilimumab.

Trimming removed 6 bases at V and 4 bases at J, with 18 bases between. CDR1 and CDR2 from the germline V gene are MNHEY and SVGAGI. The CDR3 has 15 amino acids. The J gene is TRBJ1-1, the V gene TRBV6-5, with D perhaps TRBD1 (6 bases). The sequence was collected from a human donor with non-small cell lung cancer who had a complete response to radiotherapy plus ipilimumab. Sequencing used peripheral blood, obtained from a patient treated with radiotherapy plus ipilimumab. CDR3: CASSQTGIWGTEAFF. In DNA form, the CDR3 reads TGTGCCAGCAGCCAAACAGGGATTTGGGGCACTGAAGCTTTCTTT.